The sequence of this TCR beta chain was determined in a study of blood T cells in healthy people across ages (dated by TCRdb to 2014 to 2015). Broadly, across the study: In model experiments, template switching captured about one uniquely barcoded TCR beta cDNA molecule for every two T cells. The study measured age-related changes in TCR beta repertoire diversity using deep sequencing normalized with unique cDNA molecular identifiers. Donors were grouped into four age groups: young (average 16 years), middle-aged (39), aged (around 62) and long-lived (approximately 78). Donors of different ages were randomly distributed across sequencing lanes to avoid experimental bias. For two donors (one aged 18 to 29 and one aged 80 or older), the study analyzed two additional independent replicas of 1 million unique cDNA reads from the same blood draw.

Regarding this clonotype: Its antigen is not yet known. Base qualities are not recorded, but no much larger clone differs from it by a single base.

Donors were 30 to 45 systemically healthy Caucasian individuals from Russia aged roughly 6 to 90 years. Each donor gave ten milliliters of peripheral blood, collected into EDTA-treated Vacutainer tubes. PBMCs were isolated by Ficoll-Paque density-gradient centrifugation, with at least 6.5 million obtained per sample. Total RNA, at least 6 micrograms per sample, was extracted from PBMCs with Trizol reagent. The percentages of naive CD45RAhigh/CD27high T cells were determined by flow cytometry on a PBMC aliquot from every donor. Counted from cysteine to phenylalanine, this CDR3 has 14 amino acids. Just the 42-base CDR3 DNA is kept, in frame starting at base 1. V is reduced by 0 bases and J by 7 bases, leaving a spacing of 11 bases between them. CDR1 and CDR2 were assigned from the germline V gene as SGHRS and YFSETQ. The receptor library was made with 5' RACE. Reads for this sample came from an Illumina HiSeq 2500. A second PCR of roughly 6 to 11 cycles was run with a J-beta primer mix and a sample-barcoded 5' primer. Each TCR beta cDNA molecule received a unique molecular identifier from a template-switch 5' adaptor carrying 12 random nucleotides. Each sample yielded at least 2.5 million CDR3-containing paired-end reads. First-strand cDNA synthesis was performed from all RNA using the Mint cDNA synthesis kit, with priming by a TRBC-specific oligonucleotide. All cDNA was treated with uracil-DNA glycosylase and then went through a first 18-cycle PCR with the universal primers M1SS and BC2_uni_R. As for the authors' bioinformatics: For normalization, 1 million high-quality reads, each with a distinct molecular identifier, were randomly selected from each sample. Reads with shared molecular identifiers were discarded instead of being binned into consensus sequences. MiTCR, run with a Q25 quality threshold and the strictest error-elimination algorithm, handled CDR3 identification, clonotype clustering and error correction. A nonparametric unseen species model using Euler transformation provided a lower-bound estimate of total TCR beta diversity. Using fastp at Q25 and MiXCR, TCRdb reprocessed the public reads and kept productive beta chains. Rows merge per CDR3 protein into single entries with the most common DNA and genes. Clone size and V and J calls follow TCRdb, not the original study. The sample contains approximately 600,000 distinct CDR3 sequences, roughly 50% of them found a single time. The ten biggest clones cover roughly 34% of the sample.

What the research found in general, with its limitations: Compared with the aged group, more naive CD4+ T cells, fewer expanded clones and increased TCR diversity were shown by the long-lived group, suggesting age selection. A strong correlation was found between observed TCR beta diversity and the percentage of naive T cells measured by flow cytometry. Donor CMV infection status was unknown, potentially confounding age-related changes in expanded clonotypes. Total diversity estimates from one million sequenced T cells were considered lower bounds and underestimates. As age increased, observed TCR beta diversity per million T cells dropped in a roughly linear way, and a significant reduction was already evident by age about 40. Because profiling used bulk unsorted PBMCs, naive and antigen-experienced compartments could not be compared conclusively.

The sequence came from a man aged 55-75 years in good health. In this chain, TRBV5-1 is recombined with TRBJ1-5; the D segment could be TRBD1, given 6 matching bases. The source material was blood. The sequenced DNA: TGCGCCAGCAGCTTGGATGGGGGGCTGCAGCCCCAGCATTTT. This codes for CASSLDGGLQPQHF.